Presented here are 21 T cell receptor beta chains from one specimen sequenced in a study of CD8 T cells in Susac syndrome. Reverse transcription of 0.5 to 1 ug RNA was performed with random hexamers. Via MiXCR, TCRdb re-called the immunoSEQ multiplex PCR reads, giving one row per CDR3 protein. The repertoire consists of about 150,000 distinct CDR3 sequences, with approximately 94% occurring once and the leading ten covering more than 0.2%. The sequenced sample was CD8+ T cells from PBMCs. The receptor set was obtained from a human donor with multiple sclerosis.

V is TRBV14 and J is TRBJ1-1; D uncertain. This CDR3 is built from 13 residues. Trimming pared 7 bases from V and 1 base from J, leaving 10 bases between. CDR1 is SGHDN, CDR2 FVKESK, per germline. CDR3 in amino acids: CASTVGRNTEAFF. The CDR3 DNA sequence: TGTGCCAGCACCGTCGGACGGAACACTGAAGCTTTCTTT.

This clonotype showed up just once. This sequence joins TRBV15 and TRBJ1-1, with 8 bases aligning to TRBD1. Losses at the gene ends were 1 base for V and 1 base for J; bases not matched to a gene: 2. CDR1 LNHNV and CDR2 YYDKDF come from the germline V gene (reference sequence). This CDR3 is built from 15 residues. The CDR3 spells CATSRGTGKNTEAFF. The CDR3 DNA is TGTGCCACCAGCAGAGGGACAGGGAAGAACACTGAAGCTTTCTTT. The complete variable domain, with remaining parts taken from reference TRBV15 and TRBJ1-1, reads DAMVIQNPRYQVTQFGKPVTLSCSQTLNHNVMYWYQQKSSQAPKLLFHYYDKDFNNEADTPDNFQSRRPNTSFCFLDIRSPGLGDTAMYLCATSRGTGKNTEAFFGQGTRLTVV.

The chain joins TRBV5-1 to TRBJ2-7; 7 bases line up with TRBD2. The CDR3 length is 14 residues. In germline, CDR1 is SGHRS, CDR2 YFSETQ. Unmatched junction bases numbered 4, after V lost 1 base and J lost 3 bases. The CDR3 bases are TGCGCCAGCAGCTTGTACGGGGGGAACTACGAGCAGTACTTC. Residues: CASSLYGGNYEQYF.

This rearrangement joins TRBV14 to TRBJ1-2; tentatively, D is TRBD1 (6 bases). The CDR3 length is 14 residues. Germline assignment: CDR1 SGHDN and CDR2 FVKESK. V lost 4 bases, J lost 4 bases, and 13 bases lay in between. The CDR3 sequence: CASSLSPGVYGYTF. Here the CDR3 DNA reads TGTGCCAGCAGCCTGTCACCAGGGGTCTATGGCTACACCTTC.

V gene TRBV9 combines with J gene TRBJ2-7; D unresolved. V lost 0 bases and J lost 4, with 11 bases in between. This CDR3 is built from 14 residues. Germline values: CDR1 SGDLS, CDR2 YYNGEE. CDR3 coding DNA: TGTGCCAGCAGCGTAGCTTCTGGGCAGTACGAGCAGTACTTC. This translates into CASSVASGQYEQYF.

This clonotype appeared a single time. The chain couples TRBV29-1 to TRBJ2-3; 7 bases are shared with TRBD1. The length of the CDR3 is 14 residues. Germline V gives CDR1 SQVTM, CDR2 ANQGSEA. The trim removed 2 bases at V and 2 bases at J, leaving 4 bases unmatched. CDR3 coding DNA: TGCAGCGTTGAAAGACAGGGATCCACAGATACGCAGTATTTT. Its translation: CSVERQGSTDTQYF.

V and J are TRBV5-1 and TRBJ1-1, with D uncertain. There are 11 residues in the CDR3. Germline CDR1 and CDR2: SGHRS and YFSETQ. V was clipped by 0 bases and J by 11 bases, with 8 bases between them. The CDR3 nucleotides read TGCGCCAGCAGCTTGGGCCGATCGGCTTTCTTT. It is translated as CASSLGRSAFF.

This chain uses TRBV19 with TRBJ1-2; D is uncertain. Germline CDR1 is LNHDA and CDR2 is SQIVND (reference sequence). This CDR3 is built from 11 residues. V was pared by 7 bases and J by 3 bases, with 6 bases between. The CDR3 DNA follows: TGTGCCAGTACAAACTACTATGGCTACACCTTC. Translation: CASTNYYGYTF.

The CDR3 is CASSYYRSYNEQFF. CDR3 bases: TGTGCCAGCAGCTACTACCGCTCCTACAATGAGCAGTTCTTC. The V and J genes are TRBV5-6 and TRBJ2-1, with unresolved D. The length of the CDR3 is 14 residues. V dropped 3 bases and J dropped 0 bases, with 7 bases sitting between them. Germline lookup yields CDR1 SGHDT and CDR2 YYEEEE.

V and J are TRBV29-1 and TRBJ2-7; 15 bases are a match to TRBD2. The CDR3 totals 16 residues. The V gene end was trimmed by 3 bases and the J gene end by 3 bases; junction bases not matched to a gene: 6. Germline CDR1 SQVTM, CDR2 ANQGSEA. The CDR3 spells CSVEGLAGGSYYEQYF. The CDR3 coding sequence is TGCAGCGTTGAGGGACTAGCGGGGGGTTCTTACTACGAGCAGTACTTC.

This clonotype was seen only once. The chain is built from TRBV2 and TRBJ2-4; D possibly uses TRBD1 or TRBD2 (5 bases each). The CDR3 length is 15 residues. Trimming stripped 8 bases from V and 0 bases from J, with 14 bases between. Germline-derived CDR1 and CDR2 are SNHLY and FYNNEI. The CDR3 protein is CASGDAQGAKNIQYF. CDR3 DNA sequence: TGTGCCAGCGGGGACGCTCAAGGAGCCAAAAACATTCAGTACTTC. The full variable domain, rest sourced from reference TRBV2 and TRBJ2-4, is EPEVTQTPSHQVTQMGQEVILRCVPISNHLYFYWYRQILGQKVEFLVSFYNNEISEKSEIFDDQFSVERPDGSNFTLKIRSTKLEDSAMYFCASGDAQGAKNIQYFGAGTRLSVL.

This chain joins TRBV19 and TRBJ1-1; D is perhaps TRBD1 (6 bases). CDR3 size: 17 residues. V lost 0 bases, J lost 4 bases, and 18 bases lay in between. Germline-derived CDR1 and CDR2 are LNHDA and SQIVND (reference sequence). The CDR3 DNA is TGTGCCAGTAGTATAGATCGGGGGCGGGGATCGGGCACTGAAGCTTTCTTT. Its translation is CASSIDRGRGSGTEAFF.

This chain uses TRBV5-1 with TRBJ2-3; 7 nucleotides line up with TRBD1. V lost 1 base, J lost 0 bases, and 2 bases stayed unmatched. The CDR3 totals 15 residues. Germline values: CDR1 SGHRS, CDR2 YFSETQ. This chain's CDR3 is CASSLRDSSTDTQYF. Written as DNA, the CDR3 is TGCGCCAGCAGCTTGAGGGACAGCAGCACAGATACGCAGTATTTT. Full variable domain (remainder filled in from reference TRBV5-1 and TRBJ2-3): KAGVTQTPRYLIKTRGQQVTLSCSPISGHRSVSWYQQTPGQGLQFLFEYFSETQRNKGNFPGRFSGRQFSNSRSEMNVSTLELGDSALYLCASSLRDSSTDTQYFGPGTRLTVL.

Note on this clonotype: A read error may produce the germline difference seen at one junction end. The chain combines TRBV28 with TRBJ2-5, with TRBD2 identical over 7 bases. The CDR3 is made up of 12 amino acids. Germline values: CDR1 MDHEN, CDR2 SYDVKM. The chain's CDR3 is CASTLGPAGVHF. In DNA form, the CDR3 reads TGTGCCAGCACTCTTGGACCGGCGGGGGTTCACTTC.

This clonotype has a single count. This CDR3 is CSVEVRSNYGYTF. The CDR3 DNA follows: TGCAGCGTTGAGGTCAGATCTAACTATGGCTACACCTTC. This sequence joins TRBV29-1 and TRBJ1-2, with D unresolved. This CDR3 spans 13 amino acids. V was trimmed by 3 bases and J by 0 bases, leaving 8 bases between them. CDR1 is SQVTM and CDR2 is ANQGSEA in the germline V gene.

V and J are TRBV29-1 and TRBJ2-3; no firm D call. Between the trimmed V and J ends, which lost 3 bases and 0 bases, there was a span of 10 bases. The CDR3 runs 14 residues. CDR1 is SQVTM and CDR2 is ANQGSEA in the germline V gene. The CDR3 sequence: CSVEGYTSTDTQYF. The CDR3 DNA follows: TGCAGCGTTGAGGGGTACACTAGCACAGATACGCAGTATTTT.

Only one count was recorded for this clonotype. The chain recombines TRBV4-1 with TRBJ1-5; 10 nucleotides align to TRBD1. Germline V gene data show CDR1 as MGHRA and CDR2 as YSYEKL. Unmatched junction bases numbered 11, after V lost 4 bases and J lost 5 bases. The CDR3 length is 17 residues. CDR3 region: CASSPTNRDRGYQPQHF. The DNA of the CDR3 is TGCGCCAGCAGCCCGACAAACCGGGACAGGGGATATCAGCCCCAGCATTTT.

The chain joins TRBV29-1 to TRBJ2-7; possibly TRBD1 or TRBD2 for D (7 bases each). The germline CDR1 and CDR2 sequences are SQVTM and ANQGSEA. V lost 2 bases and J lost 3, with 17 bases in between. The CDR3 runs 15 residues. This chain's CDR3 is CSVELGEGQSYEQYF. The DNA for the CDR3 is TGCAGCGTTGAATTGGGGGAGGGACAGAGCTACGAGCAGTACTTC.

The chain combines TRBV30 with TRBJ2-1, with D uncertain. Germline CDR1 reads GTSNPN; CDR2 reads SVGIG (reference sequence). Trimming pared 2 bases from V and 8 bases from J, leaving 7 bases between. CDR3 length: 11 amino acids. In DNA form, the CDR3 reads TGTGCCTGGAGTCTGGCTGATGAGCAGTTCTTC. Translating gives CAWSLADEQFF. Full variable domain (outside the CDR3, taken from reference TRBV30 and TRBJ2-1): SQTIHQWPATLVQPVGSPLSLECTVEGTSNPNLYWYRQAAGRGLQLLFYSVGIGQISSEVPQNLSASRPQDRQFILSSKKLLLSDSGFYLCAWSLADEQFFGPGTRLTVL.

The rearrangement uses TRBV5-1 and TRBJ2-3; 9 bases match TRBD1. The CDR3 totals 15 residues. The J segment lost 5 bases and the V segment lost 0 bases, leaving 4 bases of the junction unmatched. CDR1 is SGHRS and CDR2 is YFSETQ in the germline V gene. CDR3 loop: CASSLGGTGRDTQYF. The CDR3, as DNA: TGCGCCAGCAGCTTGGGGGGGACAGGGCGAGATACGCAGTATTTT.

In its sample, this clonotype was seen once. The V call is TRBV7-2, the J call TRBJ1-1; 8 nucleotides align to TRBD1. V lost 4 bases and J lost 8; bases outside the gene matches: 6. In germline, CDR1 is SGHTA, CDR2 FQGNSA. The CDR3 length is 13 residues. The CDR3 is CASSSSDREEAFF. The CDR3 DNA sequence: TGTGCCAGCAGCTCATCGGACAGGGAAGAAGCTTTCTTT.